This T cell receptor (beta chain) appears in the sequencing data of a study of T cells in Graves' hyperthyroidism and ophthalmopathy (dated by TCRdb to between 2018 and 2020). A note on the overall study: TCR V-J signatures able to tell the groups apart were searched for in a discovery cohort of 95 to 100 patients, of whom more than 40 had Graves' ophthalmopathy and 57 had stable Graves' hyperthyroidism. An independent validation cohort of fewer than 20 hyperthyroidism patients and about 16 patients who later progressed to ophthalmopathy tested prospective prediction of ophthalmopathy. The 100 discovery patients were randomly split 7:3 into training and test sets. Thyroid tissue and blood T-cell repertoires from roughly six Graves' hyperthyroidism patients were also compared in the study. Once sampling was done, hyperthyroidism patients were given methimazole at a starting dose of 30 mg daily, whereas ophthalmopathy patients were given high-dose intravenous methylprednisolone. The paper describes TCR Vbeta CDR3 sequencing of 120 to 150 peripheral blood samples, made up of some 42 ophthalmopathy patients, approximately 73 hyperthyroidism patients and about 17 progressor patients. On the study overall, not on this receptor specifically: A model built on a 13 V-J signature distinguished ophthalmopathy from stable hyperthyroidism, reaching roughly 88% sensitivity and about 81% specificity in cross-validation and 80%/75% in testing. In validation, the model predicted progression to ophthalmopathy a median of roughly 6.1 months before onset, with roughly 70% sensitivity and roughly 77% specificity. Most expanded thyroid clonotypes (frequency above 0.001) were also detected in blood, a finding suggesting that blood repertoires may reflect thyroid immune responses. No statistical method was used to fix the sample size in advance, and group allocation was not hidden from the investigators.

About this clonotype itself: Its antigen is unknown. No base qualities exist here, and no much larger clone lies one base off it.

The CDR3 sequence holds 14 residues, the cysteine and phenylalanine included. The only DNA kept is the CDR3, 42 bases in frame from the first base. V is clipped by 11 bases and J by 6 bases, and the sequence between their germline boundaries is 22 bases long. CDR1 and CDR2 were assigned from the germline V gene as SNHLY and FYNNEI. Patients with uncontrolled infections, other autoimmune diseases, pregnancy or lactation were excluded. Clinical symptoms, serum thyroxine and TRAb, thyroid ultrasound, and orbital computed tomography formed the basis for the diagnoses. Trizol reagent was used to extract total RNA, and RNA quality was then checked on an Agilent 2100 Bioanalyzer. TCR beta CDR3 regions were amplified from RNA transcripts. The first round of RT-PCR for the TCR CDR3 was performed with the HTBI primer set and the Qiagen OneStep RT-PCR kit. Libraries were constructed in a second round of multiplex PCR, after which size selection and purification were carried out. Sequencing of the libraries was done on an Illumina HiSeq2000 using paired-end 100 bp reads. The authors processed their data as follows. Raw data were processed with SOAPnuke, discarding reads with adapters, uncalled bases, mean Phred below 15, or no exact constant-primer or identifier match. COPE v1.2.5 was used to merge high-quality paired reads, and clonotypes were defined as unique nucleotide sequences. Clonotypes were aligned to IMGT TRBV, TRBD and TRBJ reference segments using MiTCR v1.1. The analysis included only V-J combinations with a frequency above 0.0001, which together covered about 99% of the repertoires. A TCS score was defined as the ratio of F50 (clonal expansion) to E x V (chaos), with BLOSUM62-based TCRdist applied between CDR3 peptides within each V-J. Welch's t-statistics and random forest reduced several hundred V-J features to 10 to 15, which were used in a naive Bayes classifier (R e1071). The similarity between thyroid and blood repertoires was quantified using the Morisita-Horn index. TCRdb reprocessed the public reads (quality trimming at Q25 with fastp, clone calling with MiXCR) and kept in-frame beta chains. Under each unique CDR3 protein, matching rows form one entry showing the most common genes and DNA. For this entry, the V and J calls and clone size follow TCRdb and not the study's own pipeline. This sample gives 500,000 to 600,000 distinct CDR3 sequences in total; 46% of them show up just once. Clones ranked in the top ten supply 19% of the sample.

The sequence links TRBV2 to TRBJ1-1, with TRBD1 perhaps the D gene, on 5 matching bases. Sequencing was performed on peripheral blood or thyroid tissue (not recorded which). The receptor comes from an adult woman with Graves' disease, either hyperthyroidism or ophthalmopathy (not recorded which). CDR3 region: CAGNSWGTVAEAFF. The base sequence is TGTGCCGGGAATTCATGGGGCACTGTAGCTGAAGCTTTCTTT.